The present T cell receptor (beta chain) was sequenced within a study of control samples from healthy donors and cancer patients. This CDR3 comprises 13 residues. Looked up from germline, CDR1 is MNHEY and CDR2 is SVGAGI. V shed 6 bases and J 7 bases; nucleotides not matched to a gene: 3. Here immunoSEQ multiplex PCR was the method, and the copy in TCRdb shows in-frame clones only, minus some. Altogether 150,000 or so clones are present, about 90% being singletons, with the ten largest covering approximately 7%. Material for sequencing was blood. V usage is TRBV6-5 and J usage is TRBJ1-4, with 9 bases that match TRBD1. The sequence derives from a man aged 18-30 years in good health. CDR3 nucleotides: TGTGCCAGCAGGGACAGGGGTTCTGAAAAACTGTTTTTT. Protein: CASRDRGSEKLFF.